This entry lists 17 T cell receptor beta chains sequenced from one sample in a study of T-cell reconstitution after alpha-beta-depleted transplantation in children (dated by TCRdb to between 2015 and 2016). Library preparation used PCR. Reads for this sample came from an Illumina HiSeq 2500. Molecular barcoding was employed in the preparation of TCR libraries, with unique molecular identifiers being used to normalize TCRbeta repertoire quantification. Starting from the raw public reads, TCRdb applied fastp trimming at Q25, assembled clones with MiXCR and retained in-frame beta chains. Every entry covers one CDR3 protein and lists the most common genes and DNA from its rows. The sample profile shows about 980,000 distinct CDR3 sequences; 25% to 35% of them were found once. The ten largest clonotypes hold 28% of the sample. This sample's treatment or condition label indicates: allogeneic hematopoietic cell transplantation with graft depleted of TCRalphabeta T cells and CD19 B cells.

The specimen comprised PBMCs, mostly from graft donor cells, sampled 360 days after TCRalphabeta/CD19-depleted stem cell transplant. All receptors derive from a boy younger than two who had a stem cell transplant for SCID, so the T cells may come from the graft donor.

The gene calls are TRBV20-1 and TRBJ1-2, with D perhaps TRBD1 (6 bases). The CDR3 runs to 15 residues. Germline CDR1 is DFQATT and CDR2 is SNEGSKA (reference sequence). The V and J ends lost 1 base and 4 bases respectively, with 16 bases between them. The CDR3, as DNA: TGCAGTGCTAGAGGGGACGCCAGGGGCGTCTATGGCTACACCTTC. Translating gives CSARGDARGVYGYTF.

This sequence joins TRBV6-5 and TRBJ1-2, with D hard to call. The CDR3 contains 13 residues. CDR1 and CDR2 from the germline V gene are MNHEY and SVGAGI. The ends were cut back, 2 bases at V and 8 bases at J, with 12 bases in the middle. CDR3 DNA sequence: TGTGCCAGCAGTTACGCTCGCCGGTGGGGCTACACCTTC. Its translation is CASSYARRWGYTF.

V gene TRBV19 combines with J gene TRBJ2-7; possibly TRBD1 for D (6 bases). V was clipped by 6 bases and J by 6 bases, with 15 bases between them. CDR1 is LNHDA and CDR2 is SQIVND in the germline V gene (reference sequence). There are 13 residues in the CDR3. The CDR3 region has the DNA TGTGCCAGTAGACCAACACAGGGTACCGAGCAGTACTTC. It translates to CASRPTQGTEQYF.

This clonotype has a handful of counts. The chain has TRBV5-6 and TRBJ1-5; the D gene is possibly TRBD1 (5 bases). Germline values: CDR1 SGHDT, CDR2 YYEEEE. Trimming stripped 1 base from V and 2 bases from J, with 7 bases between. The CDR3 extends over 14 amino acids. The CDR3 spells CASSLMGGNQPQHF. CDR3 in DNA: TGTGCCAGCAGCTTGATGGGGGGCAATCAGCCCCAGCATTTT.

The V call is TRBV12-3 or TRBV12-4, the J call TRBJ1-4, with D tentatively TRBD1 (6 bases). The CDR3 is made up of 14 amino acids. V gave up 6 bases and J gave up 10 bases, with 18 bases separating them. The CDR3 sequence is CASSSDSRGRKLFF. The CDR3 region has the DNA TGTGCCAGCAGCTCGGACAGCCGGGGCCGAAAACTGTTTTTT.

This chain uses TRBV5-1 with TRBJ1-1; TRBD1 might be the D (6 bases). V was trimmed by 6 bases and J by 0 bases, leaving 18 bases between them. Germline V gene data show CDR1 as SGHRS and CDR2 as YFSETQ. The CDR3 is 16 amino acids. In DNA, the CDR3 is TGCGCCAGCACCCCAGGGAGGGGGACGCTGAACACTGAAGCTTTCTTT. Protein: CASTPGRGTLNTEAFF.

In its sample, this clonotype was seen a few times. The chain uses TRBV29-1 and TRBJ2-7, with 7 bases matching TRBD2. This CDR3 is built from 12 residues. Trimming took 2 bases from V and 3 from J; bases not matched to a gene: 1. The V gene's germline CDR1 is SQVTM and CDR2 ANQGSEA. This CDR3 is CSVETGGYEQYF. The CDR3 DNA reads TGCAGCGTTGAAACGGGAGGCTACGAGCAGTACTTC.

The rearrangement uses TRBV12-3 or TRBV12-4 and TRBJ2-5; D possibly uses TRBD1 or TRBD2 (6 bases each). Trimming took off 6 bases at V and 1 base at J, with 18 bases between the two ends. The CDR3 runs to 16 residues. The CDR3 DNA sequence: TGTGCCAGCAGCCGAACAGGGACTGGACCCCAAGAGACCCAGTACTTC. Protein: CASSRTGTGPQETQYF.

This clonotype was counted only a few times. V and J are TRBV4-2 and TRBJ1-1; tentative D call: TRBD1 (5 bases). The germline gives CDR1 LGHNA, CDR2 YNFKEQ. Trimming stripped 0 bases from V and 8 bases from J, with 16 bases between. The CDR3 contains 15 residues. CDR3 residues: CASSQDTGTPVEAFF. The CDR3 DNA sequence: TGTGCCAGCAGCCAAGATACCGGGACCCCTGTGGAAGCTTTCTTT.

The chain combines TRBV4-2 with TRBJ2-3; D is ambiguous. The germline V and J ends were trimmed by 0 bases and 3 bases, with 22 bases remaining between them. The germline V gene encodes CDR1 LGHNA and CDR2 YNFKEQ. This CDR3 is built from 19 residues. CDR3 loop: CASSQEPSRVPLLTDTQYF. DNA of the CDR3: TGTGCCAGCAGCCAAGAGCCCAGTCGGGTTCCCCTCCTTACAGATACGCAGTATTTT.

CDR3 amino acids: CASSLAGPRRGPSYNEQFF. The CDR3 DNA sequence: TGTGCCAGCAGCTTAGCTGGACCGAGAAGGGGGCCGTCCTACAATGAGCAGTTCTTC. The rearrangement links TRBV7-8 to TRBJ2-1, with 7 bases aligning to TRBD1. Germline loops: CDR1 SGHVS, CDR2 FQNEAQ. V lost 0 bases, J lost 1 base, and 12 bases stayed unmatched. The CDR3 sequence is 19 residues long.

In this sample, this clonotype turned up a few times. The V gene is TRBV27, the J gene TRBJ1-5; TRBD1 matches at 8 bases. Trimming at V came to 8 bases and at J to 0 bases, leaving 12 bases not matched to a gene. The CDR3 is 17 amino acids. Germline V gene lookup returns CDR1 MNHEY and CDR2 SMNVEV (reference sequence). The DNA of the CDR3 is TGTGCCAGCGCCCGGGACAGGACCCTTAATAGCAATCAGCCCCAGCATTTT. This translates into CASARDRTLNSNQPQHF.

This clonotype has more than one count but fewer than ten. The V call is TRBV12-3 or TRBV12-4, the J call TRBJ2-1; D uncertain. This CDR3 has 15 amino acids. V was shortened by 0 bases and J by 7 bases, with 13 bases between the two germline ends. The chain's CDR3 is CASSLASAPRNEQFF. CDR3 nucleotides: TGTGCCAGCAGTTTAGCGAGCGCCCCGAGGAATGAGCAGTTCTTC.

At least ten counts were recorded for this clonotype. The genes are TRBV29-1 and TRBJ1-1; D is unclear. The V gene's germline CDR1 is SQVTM and CDR2 ANQGSEA. This CDR3 has 14 residues. The V and J ends lost 2 bases and 0 bases respectively, with 10 bases between them. The DNA for the CDR3 is TGCAGCGTTGAACTTCATCCGTTGAACACTGAAGCTTTCTTT. Amino acid sequence: CSVELHPLNTEAFF.

CDR3 loop: CASSSSVVRYEQYF. The DNA of the CDR3 is TGTGCCAGCAGTTCCTCGGTCGTCAGGTACGAGCAGTACTTC. This chain connects TRBV12-3 or TRBV12-4 to TRBJ2-7, with D uncertain. CDR3 length: 14 amino acids. V was pared by 4 bases and J by 4 bases, with 14 bases between.

V is TRBV9 and J is TRBJ2-3, with D possibly matching TRBD2 (6 bases). Trimming stripped 3 bases from V and 3 bases from J, with 14 bases between. CDR1 is SGDLS and CDR2 is YYNGEE in the germline V gene. This CDR3 is 15 amino acids long. The CDR3 is CASSAPLGGTDTQYF. CDR3 in DNA: TGTGCCAGCAGCGCACCCCTCGGGGGAACAGATACGCAGTATTTT. The full variable domain, in which reference TRBV9 and TRBJ2-3 provide the parts outside the CDR3, is DSGVTQTPKHLITATGQRVTLRCSPRSGDLSVYWYQQSLDQGLQFLIQYYNGEERAKGNILERFSAQQFPDLHSELNLSSLELGDSALYFCASSAPLGGTDTQYFGPGTRLTVL.

This rearrangement joins TRBV24-1 to TRBJ1-5, with D perhaps TRBD1 (5 bases). The CDR3 consists of 15 residues. V lost 9 bases to trimming and J lost 2 bases, with 16 bases between them. The germline V gene has CDR1 KGHDR and CDR2 SFDVKD. CDR3 bases: TGTGCCACCCTCGGGTCTGGGGCTGGCAATCAGCCCCAGCATTTT. Protein: CATLGSGAGNQPQHF.